What follows are 31 T cell receptor beta chains derived from one specimen sequenced in a study of CD8+ T cells in alopecia areata. TCR sequencing used cDNA made by reverse transcription of extracted RNA. The assay was immunoSEQ multiplex PCR, and TCRdb's table has in-frame clones only and misses some. Seen here are around 61,000 clones, approximately 46% observed once, and the top ten hold roughly 15%. This specimen consisted of CD8+ T cells sorted from blood, obtained at week 0. The source is a human donor with alopecia areata.

This clone was detected a few times. V usage is TRBV29-1 and J usage is TRBJ2-5, with 7 positions matching TRBD2. Germline V lookup: CDR1 SQVTM, CDR2 ANQGSEA. V lost 6 bases, J lost 3 bases, and 10 bases stayed unmatched. The CDR3 loop spans 14 amino acids. Written as DNA, the CDR3 is TGCAGCGTCCCGAGAGGCGCGGGGGAAGAGACCCAGTACTTC. Translating it yields CSVPRGAGEETQYF.

This clone was detected only a few times. V usage is TRBV29-1 and J usage is TRBJ2-5; D is possibly TRBD2 (5 bases). This CDR3 is built from 16 residues. The ends were cut back, 2 bases at V and 0 bases at J, with 16 bases in the middle. The germline gives CDR1 SQVTM, CDR2 ANQGSEA. The DNA of the CDR3 is TGCAGCGTTGAAATAGTCCGGTTGCGGGACCAAGAGACCCAGTACTTC. It yields the protein CSVEIVRLRDQETQYF.

The chain combines TRBV14 with TRBJ2-7; D is perhaps TRBD2 (5 bases). The V end was cut by 0 bases, the J end by 6 bases, with 9 bases between. The CDR3 contains 13 residues. CDR1 is SGHDN and CDR2 is FVKESK in the germline V gene. CDR3 in amino acids: CASSQETRAEQYF. The CDR3, as DNA: TGTGCCAGCAGCCAAGAGACGAGGGCCGAGCAGTACTTC.

The chain recombines TRBV7-9 with TRBJ2-7; D is unclear. Germline V gene sequence: CDR1 SEHNR, CDR2 FQNEAQ (reference sequence). Trimming removed 5 bases from V and 3 bases from J, with 5 bases in between. The CDR3 covers 11 residues. CDR3 residues: CASSENYEQYF. CDR3 in DNA: TGTGCCAGCAGCGAAAACTACGAGCAGTACTTC.

This clone is large within its sample. This chain connects TRBV25-1 to TRBJ2-7; no definite D call. V lost 4 bases, J lost 6 bases, and 7 bases lay in between. The CDR3 length is 11 residues. CDR1 is MGHDK and CDR2 is SYGVNS in the germline V gene. The CDR3 DNA reads as TGTGCCAGCAGTGCGAACGGCGAGCAGTACTTC. Translated, it gives CASSANGEQYF.

This chain joins TRBV5-1 and TRBJ1-3; D not resolved. Between the trimmed V and J ends, which lost 0 bases and 0 bases, there was a span of 13 bases. Germline CDR1 reads SGHRS; CDR2 reads YFSETQ. The CDR3 is 17 amino acids. CDR3 amino acids: CASSLGGRLSSGNTIYF. The CDR3 DNA reads as TGCGCCAGCAGCTTGGGCGGCAGACTCAGCTCTGGAAACACCATATATTTT. The entire variable domain, with the rest obtained from reference TRBV5-1 and TRBJ1-3, is as follows: KAGVTQTPRYLIKTRGQQVTLSCSPISGHRSVSWYQQTPGQGLQFLFEYFSETQRNKGNFPGRFSGRQFSNSRSEMNVSTLELGDSALYLCASSLGGRLSSGNTIYFGEGSWLTVV.

The chain joins TRBV13 to TRBJ2-5; 7 nucleotides line up with TRBD1. V gave up 0 bases and J gave up 5 bases; unmatched junction bases: 3. The CDR3 is 14 residues long. Germline V gene data show CDR1 as PRHDT and CDR2 as FYEKMQ (reference sequence). The CDR3 DNA reads TGTGCCAGCAGCTTAGGTCGCAGGGGGGAGACCCAGTACTTC. This codes for CASSLGRRGETQYF.

This chain links TRBV30 with TRBJ2-2, with D tentatively TRBD1 (6 bases). Germline V gives CDR1 GTSNPN, CDR2 SVGIG (reference sequence). The ends were cut back, 5 bases at V and 2 bases at J, with 15 bases in the middle. The CDR3 extends over 15 amino acids. The CDR3 region is CAWGTSDRNTGELFF. The CDR3 coding sequence is TGTGCCTGGGGCACCTCGGACAGAAACACCGGGGAGCTGTTTTTT.

The rearrangement joins TRBV7-8 to TRBJ2-7; D ambiguous. CDR1 SGHVS and CDR2 FQNEAQ come from the germline V gene. The CDR3 length is 15 residues. V lost 1 base, J lost 8 bases, and 18 bases lay in between. Here the CDR3 reads CASSLEARPDAKQYF. DNA for the CDR3: TGTGCCAGCAGCTTAGAGGCTCGGCCCGATGCTAAGCAGTACTTC.

J is TRBJ2-7 and V is TRBV15; D gene ambiguous. The CDR3 is 12 amino acids. Trimming took off 3 bases at V and 6 bases at J, with 9 bases between the two ends. Germline assignment: CDR1 LNHNV and CDR2 YYDKDF (reference sequence). This chain's CDR3 is CATSSWPLEQYF. The CDR3 DNA is TGTGCCACCAGCAGCTGGCCGCTCGAGCAGTACTTC.

Only a few counts were recorded for this clone. V is TRBV6-6 and J is TRBJ2-1; TRBD2 agrees at 10 bases. The CDR3 contains 15 residues. Trimming took 4 bases from V and 9 from J; bases not matched to a gene: 9. CDR1 and CDR2 (germline): MNHNY, SVGAGI (reference sequence). The CDR3 is CASSFGTSVVSEQFF. Written as DNA, the CDR3 is TGTGCCAGCAGTTTTGGGACTAGCGTGGTTAGTGAGCAGTTCTTC.

This sequence joins TRBV27 and TRBJ2-7; 10 bases line up with TRBD2. Germline V gene data show CDR1 as MNHEY and CDR2 as SMNVEV (reference sequence). The CDR3 has 17 amino acids. The junction had 14 bases not matched to a gene; V was cut back by 7 bases and J by 2 bases. The CDR3 DNA sequence: TGTGCCAGCAAACCAAAGGCTAGCGGGAGCCCTGCCTACGAGCAGTACTTC. Amino acid sequence: CASKPKASGSPAYEQYF.

This clone was seen a few times. J is TRBJ1-2 and V is TRBV4-1, with D perhaps matching TRBD1 (6 bases). The ends were cut back, 3 bases at V and 8 bases at J, with 19 bases in the middle. The length of the CDR3 is 15 residues. Germline CDR1 MGHRA, CDR2 YSYEKL. DNA for the CDR3: TGCGCCAGCAGCCAGGGGACTACAGGGTTCTTCGGCTACACCTTC. Amino acids: CASSQGTTGFFGYTF.

The chain uses TRBV2 and TRBJ2-7, with D maybe TRBD1 (6 bases). V shed 6 bases and J shed 0 bases, with 15 bases lying between them. Germline CDR1 reads SNHLY; CDR2 reads FYNNEI. The CDR3 consists of 15 residues. DNA of the CDR3: TGTGCCAGCAGAACGACAGGACCTAGCTCCTACGAGCAGTACTTC. Encoded protein: CASRTTGPSSYEQYF.

The J gene is TRBJ2-7, the V gene TRBV7-9, with a tentative D call TRBD1 (6 bases). This CDR3 has 13 residues. The germline gives CDR1 SEHNR, CDR2 FQNEAQ (reference sequence). With 5 bases removed from V and 7 bases from J, the gap between germline ends came to 15 bases. CDR3 in amino acids: CASSTLQGEEQYF. For the CDR3, the DNA is TGTGCCAGCAGCACCCTACAGGGAGAGGAGCAGTACTTC.

CDR3 residues: CASILGTEAFF. The CDR3 DNA sequence: TGTGCCAGTATTTTGGGCACTGAAGCTTTCTTT. The V gene is TRBV19, the J gene TRBJ1-1; no clear D gene. Trimming took 7 bases from V and 4 from J, leaving 7 bases between them. Looked up from germline, CDR1 is LNHDA and CDR2 is SQIVND (reference sequence). This CDR3 has 11 residues.

In this sample, this clone turned up a few times. This likely stems from a read error, as it lies one base from a far larger clone. Additional DNA sequences in this sample encode the identical CDR3. The genes are TRBV5-5 and TRBJ2-7; D remains ambiguous. Germline-derived CDR1 and CDR2 are SGHKS and YYEKEE (reference sequence). V was shortened by 4 bases and J by 0 bases, with 14 bases between the two germline ends. The CDR3 contains 15 residues. The CDR3 DNA reads TGTGCCAGCAGCCAAGAAACAGTCAACTCCTACGAGCAGTACTTC. Translating it yields CASSQETVNSYEQYF.

The count of this clone is one. The chain links TRBV6-1 to TRBJ2-3; a weak D match, TRBD1 (6 bases). The CDR3 spans 14 residues. CDR1 MNHNS and CDR2 SASEGT come from the germline V gene. V lost 3 bases, J lost 4 bases, and 11 bases lay in between. The CDR3 DNA reads TGTGCCAGCAGTGAGCAGGGGACGGCAGATACGCAGTATTTT. This gives the protein CASSEQGTADTQYF.

The V call is TRBV5-5, the J call TRBJ1-4; no reliable D call. This CDR3 is built from 18 residues. The V gene's germline CDR1 is SGHKS and CDR2 YYEKEE (reference sequence). The germline V and J ends were trimmed by 0 bases and 3 bases, with 18 bases remaining between them. CDR3 protein: CASSLGLGPRQPNEKLFF. The CDR3 DNA sequence: TGTGCCAGCAGCTTGGGTCTCGGTCCCCGGCAGCCTAATGAAAAACTGTTTTTT. The full variable domain, its missing parts supplied by reference TRBV5-5 and TRBJ1-4, is DAGVTQSPTHLIKTRGQQVTLRCSPISGHKSVSWYQQVLGQGPQFIFQYYEKEERGRGNFPDRFSARQFPNYSSELNVNALLLGDSALYLCASSLGLGPRQPNEKLFFGSGTQLSVL.

V and J are TRBV7-9 and TRBJ1-4, with 7 bases matching TRBD1. Germline CDR1 reads SEHNR; CDR2 reads FQNEAQ (reference sequence). V gave up 3 bases and J gave up 5 bases; unmatched junction bases: 6. This CDR3 is 15 amino acids long. The CDR3 DNA sequence: TGTGCCAGCAGCTTTAGAACAGGGGAGAATGAAAAACTGTTTTTT. As protein: CASSFRTGENEKLFF.

The CDR3 DNA reads TGTGCCAGCTCACCGACTAGCGGGTTCACCGGGGAGCTGTTTTTT. It encodes CASSPTSGFTGELFF. The J gene is TRBJ2-2, the V gene TRBV18; 10 positions match TRBD2. Germline V CDR1 and CDR2: KGHSH, LQKENI. The J segment lost 4 bases and the V segment lost 3 bases, leaving 2 bases of the junction unmatched. There are 15 residues in the CDR3.

This chain links TRBV15 with TRBJ1-5; perhaps TRBD1 as D (6 bases). V was cut by 3 bases and J by 6 bases, with 15 bases left in between. CDR1 and CDR2 from the germline V gene are LNHNV and YYDKDF (reference sequence). The CDR3 has 15 residues. This chain's CDR3 is CATSREGGVSQPQHF. As DNA, the CDR3 is TGTGCCACCAGCAGGGAAGGGGGGGTTAGTCAGCCCCAGCATTTT.

CDR3 residues: CASGLVPDREATKNIQYF. CDR3 DNA sequence: TGTGCTAGTGGTTTGGTTCCGGACAGGGAAGCGACCAAAAACATTCAGTACTTC. The J gene is TRBJ2-4, the V gene TRBV12-5; the match to TRBD1 covers 8 bases. The V and J ends lost 0 bases and 2 bases, in that order; junction bases with no gene match: 9. The CDR3 contains 18 residues. Germline loops: CDR1 LGHNT, CDR2 FRNRAP.

This clone was found a few times. The chain links TRBV4-1 to TRBJ2-1; tentative D call: TRBD2 (5 bases). V lost 3 bases, J lost 7 bases, and 16 bases lay in between. Looked up from germline, CDR1 is MGHRA and CDR2 is YSYEKL. The CDR3 consists of 15 residues. The chain's CDR3 is CASSQQSRDWNEQFF. The DNA for the CDR3 is TGCGCCAGCAGCCAGCAATCGAGGGATTGGAATGAGCAGTTCTTC.

This clone was observed a few times. The chain employs TRBV29-1 and TRBJ2-1; 8 nucleotides match TRBD2. Unmatched junction bases numbered 9, after V lost 5 bases and J lost 6 bases. This CDR3 comprises 14 residues. Germline V gives CDR1 SQVTM, CDR2 ANQGSEA. The CDR3 sequence: CSVSSTSGANEQFF. As DNA, the CDR3 is TGCAGCGTTTCTTCCACTAGCGGAGCCAATGAGCAGTTCTTC.

This sequence joins TRBV15 and TRBJ2-2; 7 bases line up with TRBD2. The CDR3 is made up of 14 amino acids. Germline loops: CDR1 LNHNV, CDR2 YYDKDF (reference sequence). J gave up 5 bases and V 1 base, and 1 base lay outside the gene matches. The CDR3 DNA follows: TGTGCCACCAGCAGAGGAGCGGGAACCGGGGAGCTGTTTTTT. As protein: CATSRGAGTGELFF. The full variable domain, completed using reference TRBV15 and TRBJ2-2, is DAMVIQNPRYQVTQFGKPVTLSCSQTLNHNVMYWYQQKSSQAPKLLFHYYDKDFNNEADTPDNFQSRRPNTSFCFLDIRSPGLGDTAMYLCATSRGAGTGELFFGEGSRLTVL.

The chain recombines TRBV29-1 with TRBJ2-1, with TRBD1 identical over 10 bases. V shed 1 base and J 4 bases; nucleotides not matched to a gene: 4. The CDR3 sequence is 15 residues long. Germline CDR1 and CDR2: SQVTM and ANQGSEA. The CDR3 here is CSVEGGDRGYNEQFF. For the CDR3, the DNA is TGCAGCGTTGAAGGTGGGGACAGGGGATACAATGAGCAGTTCTTC.

This chain uses TRBV30 with TRBJ2-1; 7 positions agree with TRBD2. V shed 0 bases and J 6 bases; nucleotides not matched to a gene: 5. Germline-derived CDR1 and CDR2 are GTSNPN and SVGIG (reference sequence). CDR3 length equals 14 residues. CDR3 sequence reads: CAWSVGSGINEQFF. CDR3 sequence (DNA): TGTGCCTGGAGTGTTGGAAGCGGGATCAATGAGCAGTTCTTC. The full variable domain, its missing parts supplied by reference TRBV30 and TRBJ2-1, is SQTIHQWPATLVQPVGSPLSLECTVEGTSNPNLYWYRQAAGRGLQLLFYSVGIGQISSEVPQNLSASRPQDRQFILSSKKLLLSDSGFYLCAWSVGSGINEQFFGPGTRLTVL.

The chain carries TRBV30 and TRBJ2-5, with a weak D call TRBD2 (6 bases). Trimming cost V 3 bases and J 13 bases, with 21 bases left between them. Germline values: CDR1 GTSNPN, CDR2 SVGIG (reference sequence). The CDR3 covers 13 residues. CDR3 amino acids: CAWSSQGGEAGYF. The CDR3 DNA is TGTGCCTGGAGCTCCCAGGGAGGAGAGGCAGGGTACTTC.

V usage is TRBV29-1 and J usage is TRBJ1-2; D is unclear. CDR3 size: 11 residues. The germline CDR1 and CDR2 sequences are SQVTM and ANQGSEA. V was cut by 1 base and J by 7 bases, with 7 bases left in between. DNA for the CDR3: TGCAGCGTTGAAGTCGGTTCTGGCTACACCTTC. Translation gives CSVEVGSGYTF.

V gene TRBV7-2 combines with J gene TRBJ2-1; D perhaps matches TRBD1 (6 bases). Looked up from germline, CDR1 is SGHTA and CDR2 is FQGNSA. This CDR3 is built from 13 residues. V lost 4 bases and J 10 bases, leaving 14 bases between the germline ends. CDR3 residues: CASSSHRDTEQFF. CDR3 nucleotides: TGTGCCAGCAGCTCTCACCGGGACACAGAGCAGTTCTTC.